The next 8 T cell receptor beta chains were all read from a single sample in a study of T cell repertoires in cytomegalovirus infection. Antigens of these TCRs are unknown. A single record per CDR3 protein comes from TCRdb applying MiXCR to the reads. In the table there are approximately 220,000 distinct CDR3 sequences, around 40% of which are singletons. The source was CD8+ T cells from cultured PBMCs, collected from culture after CMV antigen stimulation. The receptor set was obtained from a human donor in good health (CMV status not recorded). Some clones in this sample may be carry-over from other donors' samples.

The chain carries TRBV4-2 and TRBJ1-1; 10 positions match TRBD1. The CDR3 has 15 amino acids. Trimming cost V 7 bases and J 1 base; bases outside gene matches: 6. Per the germline V gene, CDR1 is LGHNA and CDR2 is YNFKEQ. CDR3 bases: TGTGCCAGCACCGTCGGGACAGGGGCGAACACTGAAGCTTTCTTT. It yields the protein CASTVGTGANTEAFF.

This sequence joins TRBV14 and TRBJ1-1; D is unresolved. CDR3 size: 13 residues. Trimming pared 1 base from V and 5 bases from J, leaving 8 bases between. In germline, CDR1 is SGHDN, CDR2 FVKESK. The CDR3 DNA reads as TGTGCCAGCAGCCAAGGGATATCTACTGAAGCTTTCTTT. Residues: CASSQGISTEAFF.

This chain uses TRBV7-2 with TRBJ1-2, with 9 bases fitting TRBD1. The V segment lost 5 bases and the J segment 4 bases; nucleotides outside the gene matches: 11. Looked up from germline, CDR1 is SGHTA and CDR2 is FQGNSA. This CDR3 is 16 amino acids long. The CDR3, as DNA: TGTGCCAGCAGCACGGGACAGGGTCTGTTGTTCTATGGCTACACCTTC. Residues: CASSTGQGLLFYGYTF.

The chain couples TRBV7-9 to TRBJ1-5; weak D call: TRBD1 (5 bases). The CDR3 sequence is 14 residues long. Trimming stripped 1 base from V and 6 bases from J, with 10 bases between. Germline values: CDR1 SEHNR, CDR2 FQNEAQ (reference sequence). The CDR3 DNA reads TGTGCCAGCAGCTTAGAAGGGGTCATTCAGCCCCAGCATTTT. This codes for CASSLEGVIQPQHF.

This clonotype turned up a few times. CDR3 nucleotide sequence: TGTGCCAGCAGCGCAAGGGACAGGACCTATAATTCACCCCTCCACTTT. Protein: CASSARDRTYNSPLHF. V gene TRBV7-8 combines with J gene TRBJ1-6, with 8 nucleotides matching TRBD1. Germline V CDR1 and CDR2: SGHVS, FQNEAQ. The length of the CDR3 is 16 residues. With 5 bases clipped from V and 2 bases from J, the junction kept 5 bases outside the gene matches.

The chain combines TRBV14 with TRBJ2-3; D call uncertain. CDR3 length: 14 residues. The germline gives CDR1 SGHDN, CDR2 FVKESK. The germline V and J ends were trimmed by 4 bases and 4 bases, with 12 bases remaining between them. The CDR3 is CASSPTGRADTQYF. The CDR3 coding sequence is TGTGCCAGCAGCCCGACCGGACGGGCAGATACGCAGTATTTT.

This clonotype was picked up many times. The rearrangement uses TRBV7-2 and TRBJ2-1, with 11 nucleotides matching TRBD2. V shed 1 base, J shed 2 bases, and the junction held 4 bases outside the gene matches. There are 17 residues in the CDR3. Germline V CDR1 and CDR2: SGHTA, FQGNSA. As DNA, the CDR3 is TGTGCCAGCAGCTTAGGGGTGGGACTAGCGGCCTACAATGAGCAGTTCTTC. Translation gives CASSLGVGLAAYNEQFF.

This clonotype has a single count. V and J are TRBV24-1 and TRBJ2-3; 8 bases map to TRBD1. The CDR3 covers 14 residues. Germline V gives CDR1 KGHDR, CDR2 SFDVKD. The junction had 4 bases not matched to a gene; V was cut back by 3 bases and J by 6 bases. CDR3 sequence reads: CATSDMGQADTQYF. CDR3 coding DNA: TGTGCCACCAGTGATATGGGACAGGCGGATACGCAGTATTTT.